The present TCR beta chain was sequenced within a study of blood T cell repertoires in COVID-19. About the research overall: Collection of acute and convalescent COVID-19 samples took place in the United States, Italy and Spain. Sample material is recorded as cDNA or gDNA derived from T cells, B-cell-depleted T cells, or PBMCs.

In the original analysis: Reference gene primer amplification gave estimated nucleated cell counts. Profiling relied on immunoSEQ multiplex PCR, and the TCRdb table lists in-frame clones only, not all of them. D and trimming come from the DNA, and the V and J calls and clone size come from that table. Seen here are around 150,000 clones, around 88% observed once, and the top ten hold 5%. Germline trimming cut 3 bases from V and 4 bases from J; bases unmatched to any gene: 1. CDR1 and CDR2 (germline): SGHDT, YYEEEE. This CDR3 contains 13 residues. This chain uses TRBV5-6 with TRBJ2-4; TRBD1 agrees at 7 bases. This TCR was recovered from a human donor in a cohort sampled during active COVID-19. The sequenced sample consisted of peripheral blood. CDR3 DNA: TGTGCCAGCAGCTCCAGGGGGAAAAACATTCAGTACTTC. This translates into CASSSRGKNIQYF.